One T cell receptor (beta chain) is described in this entry. Its specificity is not known. These data belong to a study of Ad26.COV2.S vaccination and SARS-CoV-2 variants. The wider study: Donor joined the COV1001 Ad26.COV2.S trial arm. The vaccine Ad26.COV2.S was put into the muscle once, or twice with 56 days between.

Described treatment: roughly 20 received Ad26.COV2.S at low or high dose, single or two shots; several received placebo; per-sample allocation not given. It was on day 63 after the first vaccine or placebo injection that samples were taken. Donation came from an adult in Boston who was aged 18-55 years. Trimming took 0 bases from V and 4 from J, leaving 9 bases between them. In germline, CDR1 is SGHTA, CDR2 FQGNSA. The length of the CDR3 is 15 residues. Sequencing was performed with immunoSEQ multiplex PCR; in TCRdb, only in-frame clones are kept and a portion is missing. The sample holds about 350,000 clones, around 89% seen once. Findings and limits, study-wide: Vaccine recipients posted higher spike-specific TCR breadth than their placebo counterparts.

This chain uses TRBV7-2 with TRBJ1-4; D is uncertain. This receptor was identified in a person between 18 and 59 years old who received the Ad26.COV2.S COVID-19 vaccine or a placebo. The input for sequencing was peripheral blood, taken in a trial of Ad26.COV2.S vaccine versus placebo. The CDR3 reads CASSLALGYNEKLFF. The DNA for the CDR3 is TGTGCCAGCAGCTTAGCGCTGGGGTATAATGAAAAACTGTTTTTT.